This is a list of T cell receptor beta chains from one sample in a study of vaccination effects on CD4 cells after COVID-19. The method was immunoSEQ multiplex PCR; TCRdb's version includes in-frame clones alone and lacks a portion of them. The repertoire holds approximately 68,000 clones, with 60% to 85% as singletons. Which antigens these TCRs recognize remains unknown. Sequences were derived from CD4+ T cells from PBMCs cultured with SARS-CoV-2 spike peptides, sampled before COVID-19 vaccination. The origin of the receptors is a human donor who received a COVID-19 vaccine. Both conserved end residues are part of each CDR3. D genes are given only for firm matches. Size tells how often a clone was seen (once, few, many) or the class of an expanded clone, and some rows leave it out.

>TRBJ1-6|.|.|TRBV19
TGTGCCAGTAGTCAGAGGGGAAGAAATTCACCCCTCCACTTT
CASSQRGRNSPLHF
>TRBJ1-2|.|.|TRBV9
TGTGCCAGCAGCGTAGACTCGGCGCTCGGCTCTGGCTACACCTTC
CASSVDSALGSGYTF
>TRBJ2-2|.|.|TRBV10-1
TGCGCCAGCAGTGGGGGGGACGCCGGGGAGCTGTTTTTT
CASSGGDAGELFF
>TRBJ2-1|.|.|TRBV2
TGTGCCAGCAGTGAAGTCCCTAGGGGCGAGCAGTTCTTC
CASSEVPRGEQFF
>TRBJ1-6|.|.|TRBV30
TGTGCCTGGAGTAGGGACGCCACTAATTCACCCCTCCACTTT
CAWSRDATNSPLHF
>TRBJ2-1|.|TRBD2|TRBV3-1/TRBV3-2
TGTGCCAGCAGCCAAGCTGGGGGACTAGCGACGTTCTTC
CASSQAGGLATFF
>TRBJ1-6|.|TRBD1|TRBV9
TGTGCCAGCAGCGCGTGGGGGCGACAGGGTCGAAATTCACCCCTCCACTTT
CASSAWGRQGRNSPLHF
>TRBJ1-1|.|.|TRBV5-1
TGCGCCAGCAGCTTGGGGGGGGGAACGAACACTGAAGCTTTCTTT
CASSLGGGTNTEAFF
>TRBJ2-1|.|.|TRBV5-1
TGCGCCAGCAGCTTAAACCAAGGATCCTACAATGAGCAGTTCTTC
CASSLNQGSYNEQFF
>TRBJ2-1|.|TRBD1|TRBV7-6
TGTGCCAGCAGCTTAGGGGGACAGGGAGAGCACAATGAGCAGTTCTTC
CASSLGGQGEHNEQFF
>TRBJ1-5|few|TRBD1|TRBV19
TGTGCCAGTAGTATCGGGACAGCTAATCAGCCCCAGCATTTT
CASSIGTANQPQHF
>TRBJ1-1|.|.|TRBV6-5
TGTGCCAGCAGTTACGGGCCGAGGAACACTGAAGCTTTCTTT
CASSYGPRNTEAFF
>TRBJ1-1|.|.|TRBV5-6
TGTGCCAGCAGCTTGTTCGGGGGGAACACTGAAGCTTTCTTT
CASSLFGGNTEAFF
>TRBJ1-6|few|.|TRBV20-1
TGCAGTGCTAGTAAGGACAGTTATTCACCCCTCCACTTT
CSASKDSYSPLHF
>TRBJ1-1|.|.|TRBV5-1
TGCGCCAGCAGTTCGAGACAGGAGAACACTGAAGCTTTCTTT
CASSSRQENTEAFF
>TRBJ1-3|.|.|TRBV7-9
TGTGCCAGCAGCTTCAGTATGACGGGATTTGGAAACACCATATATTTT
CASSFSMTGFGNTIYF
>TRBJ1-4|.|.|TRBV6-6
TGTGCCAGCAGTCATCCGCAGGGCGTGGTAACTAATGAAAAACTGTTTTTT
CASSHPQGVVTNEKLFF
>TRBJ1-5|.|.|TRBV6-1
TGTGCCAGCAGTGAAGGTGGCGGCAGAACCCAGCATTTT
CASSEGGGRTQHF
>TRBJ1-2|.|.|TRBV19
TGTGCCAGTAGTATTGACACTGACTATGGCTACACCTTC
CASSIDTDYGYTF
>TRBJ1-4|.|.|TRBV27
TGTGCCACCCGACCCCAAAATAATGAAAAACTGTTTTTT
CATRPQNNEKLFF
>TRBJ1-2|.|.|TRBV29-1
TGCAGCGTTGAAGGGGCAAGAGGTGGCTACACCTTC
CSVEGARGGYTF
>TRBJ2-3|.|.|TRBV5-1
TGCGCCAGCAGCTTGGCCGAAGCGAGCCCCACAGATACGCAGTATTTT
CASSLAEASPTDTQYF
>TRBJ2-4|.|TRBD1|TRBV6-5
TGTGCCAGCAGTAAGACGACAGGGGCCTTAAGAATTCAGTACTTC
CASSKTTGALRIQYF
>TRBJ1-1|.|.|TRBV28
TGTGCCAGCGGGCAAAGGAACACTGAAGCTTTCTTT
CASGQRNTEAFF
>TRBJ2-5|.|.|TRBV24-1
TGTGCCACCAGTGATTTGGGTCAGGGTTCAGAGACCCAGTACTTC
CATSDLGQGSETQYF
>TRBJ1-2|.|.|TRBV7-2
TGTGCCAGCAGCTTAGCGCCGGGGGACTACACCTTC
CASSLAPGDYTF
>TRBJ1-5|few|.|TRBV4-1
TGCGCCAGCAGCCAATGGAGGGATCAGCCCCAGCATTTT
CASSQWRDQPQHF
>TRBJ1-5|few|.|TRBV4-1
TGCGCCAGCAGCCAAGAAAGGGGGGGCGCCGGACAGCCCCAGCATTTT
CASSQERGGAGQPQHF
>TRBJ1-5|few|.|TRBV5-1
TGCGCCAGCAGCGAGGGGAACGGCAATCAGCCCCAGCATTTT
CASSEGNGNQPQHF
>TRBJ1-2|.|.|TRBV14
TGTGCCAGCAGCCAAGTGACGGGGCTCGGCGGCTACACCTTC
CASSQVTGLGGYTF
>TRBJ1-1|few|.|TRBV6-5
TGTGCCAGCAGTTACGATGGTTGGGGAAAAGCTTTCTTT
CASSYDGWGKAFF
>TRBJ2-3|once|.|TRBV29-1
TGCAGCGTTGTCACTGATCGAACAGATACGCAGTATTTT
CSVVTDRTDTQYF
>TRBJ2-3|.|.|TRBV6-5
TGTGCCAGCAGGCTAACTCGCCTAAGCACAGATACGCAGTATTTT
CASRLTRLSTDTQYF
>TRBJ2-3|.|TRBD1|TRBV6-4
TGTGCCAGCAGTGATTCCTTTAGGGGGCCCACAGATACGCAGTATTTT
CASSDSFRGPTDTQYF
>TRBJ2-5|.|TRBD2|TRBV5-4
TGTGCCAGCAGCTTGGTCGGGAGGACTAGCGAAGAGACCCAGTACTTC
CASSLVGRTSEETQYF
>TRBJ1-2|.|TRBD1|TRBV25-1
TGTGCCAGCAGTACTGACAGGGGCGGCGACTATGGCTACACCTTC
CASSTDRGGDYGYTF
>TRBJ2-3|.|.|TRBV5-8
TGTGCCAGCCCCTCCAGCGGACCCACAGATACGCAGTATTTT
CASPSSGPTDTQYF
>TRBJ2-3|.|TRBD2|TRBV5-4
TGTGCCAGCAGCTTGTCGCTAGCGGGCACAGATACGCAGTATTTT
CASSLSLAGTDTQYF
>TRBJ1-3|.|TRBD1|TRBV5-1
TGCGCCAGCAGCTCGAACCTACAGGGGGCTGATGGAAACACCATATATTTT
CASSSNLQGADGNTIYF
>TRBJ2-1|.|.|TRBV5-5
TGTGCCAGCAGCTTGGCAACAGGGCAGCAGTTCTTC
CASSLATGQQFF
>TRBJ1-1|.|TRBD1|TRBV6-5
TGTGCCAGCGGAAAGGAGACAGGGGGGACTGAAGCTTTCTTT
CASGKETGGTEAFF
>TRBJ2-1|.|TRBD2|TRBV6-5
TGTGCCAGCAGTACTAGCGGGGGGGTCAGGGAGCAGTTCTTC
CASSTSGGVREQFF
>TRBJ1-5|.|.|TRBV9
TGTGCCAGCAGCGGGGGGGTTCTGGGTCAGCCCCAGCATTTT
CASSGGVLGQPQHF